The 16 T cell receptor beta chains listed next were all sequenced from one sample in a study of Ad26.COV2.S vaccination and SARS-CoV-2 variants. The repertoire was sequenced with immunoSEQ multiplex PCR; TCRdb's copy has only in-frame clones and lacks some. This sample yields approximately 400,000 clones, of which about 90% are seen a single time; 3.9% belongs to the top ten. The starting material was peripheral blood, obtained after recovery from COVID-19. The receptors were gathered from a human donor who had recovered from COVID-19.

The table lists this clone with a count of one. The genes are TRBV5-1 and TRBJ2-3; no clear D. Germline V gives CDR1 SGHRS, CDR2 YFSETQ. V was cut by 0 bases and J by 0 bases, with 14 bases left in between. The CDR3 totals 17 residues. The CDR3 DNA sequence: TGCGCCAGCAGCTTGGATTCCCTACTAACTAGCACAGATACGCAGTATTTT. Its translation: CASSLDSLLTSTDTQYF.

The chain joins TRBV19 to TRBJ1-6; 8 nucleotides align to TRBD1. The ends lost 6 bases at V and 7 bases at J; junction bases unmatched: 5. Looked up from germline, CDR1 is LNHDA and CDR2 is SQIVND (reference sequence). CDR3 length equals 14 residues. CDR3 sequence reads: CASSSGQANSPLHF. Here the CDR3 DNA reads TGTGCCAGTAGCTCGGGACAGGCGAATTCACCCCTCCACTTT.

The V call is TRBV20-1, the J call TRBJ2-5, with D perhaps being TRBD1 or TRBD2 (5 bases each). Germline V gene data show CDR1 as DFQATT and CDR2 as SNEGSKA (reference sequence). Between the trimmed V and J ends, which lost 3 bases and 0 bases, there was a span of 14 bases. This CDR3 is built from 15 residues. CDR3 loop: CSASRGRGYQETQYF. CDR3 nucleotides: TGCAGTGCTAGTAGGGGCCGCGGGTACCAAGAGACCCAGTACTTC.

V gene TRBV6-2 or TRBV6-3 combines with J gene TRBJ1-1, with D possibly matching TRBD1 (5 bases). Germline assignment: CDR1 MNHEY and CDR2 SVGEGT. V was clipped by 2 bases and J by 3 bases, with 19 bases between them. The CDR3 runs 17 residues. The chain's CDR3 is CASSYPGPLGTYTEAFF. CDR3 coding DNA: TGTGCCAGCAGTTACCCTGGGCCCCTTGGGACGTACACTGAAGCTTTCTTT.

In DNA, the CDR3 is TGTGCCAGCAGGGGGACATGGATGGATGGCTACACCTTC. Protein product: CASRGTWMDGYTF. This sequence joins TRBV27 and TRBJ1-2; the D gene is possibly TRBD1 (6 bases). Germline loops: CDR1 MNHEY, CDR2 SMNVEV (reference sequence). The CDR3 loop spans 13 amino acids. V was shortened by 6 bases and J by 6 bases, with 14 bases between the two germline ends.

In this sample, this clone turned up once. The chain has TRBV9 and TRBJ2-3; the D gene is possibly TRBD1 (6 bases). Germline-derived CDR1 and CDR2 are SGDLS and YYNGEE. The CDR3 sequence is 14 residues long. V gave up 4 bases and J gave up 2 bases, with 11 bases separating them. The CDR3 DNA reads TGTGCCAGCAGCCTCCGACAGGCCACAGATACGCAGTATTTT. Translating it yields CASSLRQATDTQYF. Full variable domain (rest looked up from reference TRBV9 and TRBJ2-3): DSGVTQTPKHLITATGQRVTLRCSPRSGDLSVYWYQQSLDQGLQFLIQYYNGEERAKGNILERFSAQQFPDLHSELNLSSLELGDSALYFCASSLRQATDTQYFGPGTRLTVL.

The chain couples TRBV2 to TRBJ2-1, with TRBD2 matching 11 bases. V lost 7 bases, J lost 7 bases, and 6 bases stayed unmatched. The CDR3 sequence is 14 residues long. Germline V gives CDR1 SNHLY, CDR2 FYNNEI. Here the CDR3 reads CASIGTSGGNEQFF. In nucleotides, the CDR3 is TGTGCCAGCATTGGGACTAGCGGTGGGAATGAGCAGTTCTTC.

J is TRBJ1-3 and V is TRBV4-3; no definite D call. The CDR3 runs 15 residues. V was shortened by 4 bases and J by 3 bases, with 13 bases between the two germline ends. Germline V gene sequence: CDR1 LGHNA, CDR2 YSLEER. The chain's CDR3 is CASSPEGGIGNTIYF. The CDR3 bases are TGCGCCAGCAGCCCCGAAGGTGGAATTGGAAACACCATATATTTT.

The CDR3 sequence: CASSYLHSNQPQHF. In nucleotides, the CDR3 is TGTGCCAGCAGCTACCTCCATAGCAATCAGCCCCAGCATTTT. The chain recombines TRBV5-6 with TRBJ1-5; D not resolved. The length of the CDR3 is 14 residues. The germline V gene encodes CDR1 SGHDT and CDR2 YYEEEE. The V gene lost 3 bases and the J gene lost 0 bases, with 7 bases spanning the gap.

A remark on this clone: Other DNA sequences in the same sample also yield this CDR3. This chain connects TRBV7-2 to TRBJ2-3; 11 bases align to TRBD2. V shed 6 bases, J shed 5 bases, and the junction held 7 bases outside the gene matches. CDR3 length: 15 residues. Germline V gene lookup returns CDR1 SGHTA and CDR2 FQGNSA. CDR3 sequence (DNA): TGTGCCAGCAGTCTTAGCGGGGGGGCTGTAGATACGCAGTATTTT. It translates to CASSLSGGAVDTQYF.

V gene TRBV6-5 combines with J gene TRBJ2-7; weak D call: TRBD2 (6 bases). CDR3 length: 15 residues. Germline V gives CDR1 MNHEY, CDR2 SVGAGI. V was pared by 8 bases and J by 3 bases, with 20 bases between. CDR3 DNA: TGTGCCAGCCCCCAACCTATGGGCGGGAACTACGAGCAGTACTTC. Encoded protein: CASPQPMGGNYEQYF.

The chain has TRBV10-3 and TRBJ1-1; D remains ambiguous. Trimming cost V 0 bases and J 0 bases, with 8 bases left between them. CDR3 length equals 15 residues. Germline V lookup: CDR1 ENHRY, CDR2 SYGVKD. The CDR3 DNA reads as TGTGCCATCAGTGAGTCGATGGCAATGAACACTGAAGCTTTCTTT. Its protein product is CAISESMAMNTEAFF.

The V call is TRBV20-1, the J call TRBJ2-7; D ambiguous. The CDR3 has 11 residues. Germline CDR1 and CDR2: DFQATT and SNEGSKA (reference sequence). V lost 2 bases to trimming and J lost 4 bases, with 6 bases between them. The CDR3 loop is CSARWQYEQYF. CDR3 nucleotide sequence: TGCAGTGCTAGATGGCAGTACGAGCAGTACTTC.

This rearrangement joins TRBV5-4 to TRBJ1-1, with 9 bases fitting TRBD1. CDR1 and CDR2 (germline): SGHNT, YYREEE (reference sequence). The CDR3 is made up of 14 amino acids. Trimming took 3 bases from V and 5 from J; bases not matched to a gene: 5. CDR3 loop: CASSSEQGATEAFF. The CDR3 coding sequence is TGTGCCAGCAGCTCAGAACAGGGGGCGACTGAAGCTTTCTTT.

This rearrangement joins TRBV5-1 to TRBJ1-1; 7 bases map to TRBD1. The CDR3 is 13 residues long. With V trimmed by 4 bases and J by 5 bases, 5 bases remained unmatched. Looked up from germline, CDR1 is SGHRS and CDR2 is YFSETQ. The CDR3 protein is CASSAQGGTEAFF. CDR3 coding DNA: TGCGCCAGCAGCGCCCAGGGGGGGACTGAAGCTTTCTTT.

The chain recombines TRBV3-1 (or the pseudogene TRBV3-2) with TRBJ1-1; TRBD1 matches at 7 bases. CDR3 size: 14 residues. Losses at the gene ends were 1 base for V and 4 bases for J; bases not matched to a gene: 3. The germline CDR1 and CDR2 sequences are LGHDT and YNNKEL (reference sequence). The CDR3 nucleotides read TGTGCCAGCAGCCAAGTTTCAGGGGGCACTGAAGCTTTCTTT. Its protein product is CASSQVSGGTEAFF.